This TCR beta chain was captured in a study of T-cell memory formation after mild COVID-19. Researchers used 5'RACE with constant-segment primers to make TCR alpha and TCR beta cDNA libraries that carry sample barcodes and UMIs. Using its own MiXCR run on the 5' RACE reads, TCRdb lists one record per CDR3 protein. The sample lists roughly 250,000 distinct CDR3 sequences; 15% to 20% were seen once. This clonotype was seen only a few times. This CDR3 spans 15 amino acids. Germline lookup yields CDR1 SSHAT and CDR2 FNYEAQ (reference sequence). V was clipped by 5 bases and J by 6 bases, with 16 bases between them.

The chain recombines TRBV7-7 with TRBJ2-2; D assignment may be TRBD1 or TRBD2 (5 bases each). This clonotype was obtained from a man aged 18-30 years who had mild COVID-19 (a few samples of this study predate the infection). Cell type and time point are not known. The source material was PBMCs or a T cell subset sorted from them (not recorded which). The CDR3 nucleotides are TGTGCCAGCAGCCGGGGCGCCACGAGGCCCGGGGAGCTGTTTTTT. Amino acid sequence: CASSRGATRPGELFF.